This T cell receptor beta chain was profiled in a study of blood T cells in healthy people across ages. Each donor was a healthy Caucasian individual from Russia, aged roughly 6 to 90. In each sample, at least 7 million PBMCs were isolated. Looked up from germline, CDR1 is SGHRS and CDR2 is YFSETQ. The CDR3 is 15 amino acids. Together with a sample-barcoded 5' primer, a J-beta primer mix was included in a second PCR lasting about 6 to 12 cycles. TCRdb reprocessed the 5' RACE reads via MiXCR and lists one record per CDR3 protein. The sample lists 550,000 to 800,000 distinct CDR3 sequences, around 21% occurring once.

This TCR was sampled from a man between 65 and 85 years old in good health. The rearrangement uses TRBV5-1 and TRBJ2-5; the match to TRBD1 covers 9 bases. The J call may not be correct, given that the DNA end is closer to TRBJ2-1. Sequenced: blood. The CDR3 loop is CASSSRDRVGYEQFF. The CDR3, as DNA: TGCGCCAGCAGCTCCCGGGACAGGGTCGGTTATGAGCAGTTCTTC.